The TCR beta chain under discussion was sequenced for a study of CD8+CD57+ T cells in acquired aplastic anemia. Patients selected for sequencing had displayed CD8+CD57+ cell expansion by flow cytometry. Severe acquired aplastic anemia affected all patients. This CDR3 has 14 amino acids. Per the germline V gene, CDR1 is LNHNV and CDR2 is YYDKDF (reference sequence). This clonotype has only one observation. Relative to the germline gene, one junction end is altered; a read error may explain this. Template material for TCR beta VDJ and CDR3 profiling consisted of genomic DNA. TCRdb re-analysed the reads in MiXCR, keeping a single row per CDR3 protein. The table records around 250,000 distinct CDR3 sequences, approximately 79% of them present only once.

Input material: sorted CD4+, CD8+, or CD8+CD57+ T cells (not recorded which) from PBMCs. J is TRBJ2-1 and V is TRBV15; D ambiguous. This receptor was identified in a human donor with aplastic anemia. The chain's CDR3 is CASSKDSRYNAQFF. The CDR3 bases are TGTGCCAGCAGCAAAGATAGCCGTTACAATGCGCAGTTCTTC.